This is a list of T cell receptor beta chains from one sample in a study of Ad26.COV2.S vaccination and SARS-CoV-2 variants. TCRdb's table, derived via immunoSEQ multiplex PCR, lists solely in-frame clones and lacks some. The sample consists of around 320,000 clones, about 82% of them appearing once. The sequences come from peripheral blood, collected in a trial of Ad26.COV2.S vaccine versus placebo. These receptors were taken from a person aged 18-60 years who received the Ad26.COV2.S COVID-19 vaccine or a placebo. CDR3s include the opening cysteine and the closing phenylalanine or tryptophan. D genes are given only for firm matches. Size values are once, few and many counts, or a class for expanded clones, and some rows have none.

D gene	V gene	J gene	clone size	CDR3 protein	CDR3 DNA
.	TRBV10-1	TRBJ2-7	.	CASSVILWGNSYEQYF	TGCGCCAGCAGTGTTATTCTTTGGGGGAACTCCTACGAGCAGTACTTC
.	TRBV7-6	TRBJ2-1	.	CASSLVLADARSSYNEQFF	TGTGCCAGCAGCTTAGTGTTGGCGGACGCTCGGAGCTCCTACAATGAGCAGTTCTTC
.	TRBV4-1	TRBJ1-2	.	CASSRVQLEPNYGYTF	TGCGCCAGCAGCCGGGTACAGCTTGAGCCTAACTATGGCTACACCTTC
.	TRBV7-2	TRBJ1-2	.	CASSLIQEGYGYTF	TGTGCCAGCAGCTTAATCCAGGAAGGGTATGGCTACACCTTC
.	TRBV19	TRBJ1-5	.	CASRRSRGYSNQPQHF	TGTGCCAGCCGCCGATCACGAGGGTATAGCAATCAGCCCCAGCATTTT
.	TRBV13	TRBJ2-5	.	CASSLTGLQETQYF	TGTGCCAGCAGCTTAACAGGGCTTCAAGAGACCCAGTACTTC
.	TRBV21-1	TRBJ1-1	.	CASPYTENTEAFF	TGTGCCAGCCCCTATACGGAGAACACTGAAGCTTTCTTT
TRBD1	TRBV9	TRBJ1-6	.	CASSKGTVYSDSYNSPLHF	TGTGCCAGCAGCAAAGGGACAGTCTATAGCGACTCCTATAATTCACCCCTCCACTTT
TRBD1	TRBV4-1	TRBJ1-1	.	CASSQEGTGITEAFF	TGCGCCAGCAGCCAAGAAGGGACAGGGATCACTGAAGCTTTCTTT
.	TRBV6-5	TRBJ2-7	.	CASGPIYEQYF	TGTGCCAGCGGGCCTATCTACGAGCAGTACTTC
TRBD1	TRBV4-1	TRBJ1-1	.	CASSQGQGAVNTEAFF	TGCGCCAGCAGCCAAGGACAGGGGGCAGTCAACACTGAAGCTTTCTTT
TRBD1	TRBV29-1	TRBJ1-1	.	CSVEEQGIVTEAFF	TGCAGCGTTGAAGAACAGGGGATCGTCACTGAAGCTTTCTTT
.	TRBV4-1	TRBJ2-7	.	CASRPTLNTPSYEQYF	TGCGCCAGCAGACCCACTCTCAACACACCCTCCTACGAGCAGTACTTC
.	TRBV27	TRBJ2-2	.	CASSPYRARGGGELFF	TGTGCCAGCAGTCCGTACAGGGCTAGGGGAGGCGGGGAGCTGTTTTTT
.	TRBV5-1	TRBJ1-3	few	CASSLGGFENTIYF	TGCGCCAGCAGCTTGGGAGGGTTTGAAAACACCATATATTTT
.	TRBV29-1	TRBJ2-5	.	CSVEGGEETQYF	TGCAGCGTTGAAGGCGGGGAAGAGACCCAGTACTTC
TRBD1	TRBV19	TRBJ1-6	.	CASSIGTALSPLHF	TGTGCCAGTAGTATTGGGACAGCACTATCACCCCTCCACTTT
.	TRBV2	TRBJ2-1	few	CASSALGLDNEQFF	TGTGCCAGCAGTGCCCTAGGTTTAGACAATGAGCAGTTCTTC
TRBD1	TRBV19	TRBJ2-2	.	CASSTDRGTGELFF	TGTGCCAGTAGTACAGACAGGGGCACCGGGGAGCTGTTTTTT
.	TRBV19	TRBJ1-6	.	CASSMDYSYNSPLHF	TGTGCCAGTAGTATGGACTACTCCTATAATTCACCCCTCCACTTT
.	TRBV13	TRBJ2-7	.	CASSAPRLYEQYF	TGTGCCAGCAGCGCCCCCCGTCTATACGAGCAGTACTTC
.	TRBV28	TRBJ2-2	once	CASSLAGQTGELFF	TGTGCCAGCAGTTTAGCTGGACAGACCGGGGAGCTGTTTTTT
TRBD2	TRBV5-1	TRBJ2-1	few	CASSWGGVSYNEQFF	TGCGCCAGCAGCTGGGGGGGAGTCTCCTACAATGAGCAGTTCTTC
.	TRBV11-2	TRBJ2-5	.	CASSRGTQETQYF	TGTGCCAGCAGCCGAGGGACGCAAGAGACCCAGTACTTC
TRBD1	TRBV7-2	TRBJ1-2	.	CASSTGTGYYGYTF	TGTGCCAGCAGCACGGGGACAGGTTATTATGGCTACACCTTC
TRBD1	TRBV4-1	TRBJ2-7	.	CASSQRQGAYEQYF	TGCGCCAGCAGCCAAAGGCAGGGGGCCTACGAGCAGTACTTC
.	TRBV6-5	TRBJ1-6	.	CASSPDSYNSPLHF	TGTGCCAGCAGTCCTGACAGTTATAATTCACCCCTCCACTTT
TRBD1	TRBV7-6	TRBJ2-5	.	CASIPQGTGIQETQYF	TGTGCCAGCATCCCACAGGGGACAGGAATCCAAGAGACCCAGTACTTC
.	TRBV12-3/TRBV12-4	TRBJ2-5	.	CAISRGGLETQYF	TGTGCCATCTCAAGGGGGGGCTTGGAGACCCAGTACTTC
.	TRBV3-1/TRBV3-2	TRBJ2-1	few	CASSHLYNEQFF	TGTGCCAGCAGCCATCTCTACAATGAGCAGTTCTTC
.	TRBV6-2/TRBV6-3	TRBJ1-2	.	CASSYREWQGVGYTF	TGTGCCAGCAGTTATCGGGAATGGCAGGGTGTCGGCTACACCTTC
TRBD1	TRBV5-1	TRBJ1-6	.	CASSQQGPYNSPLHF	TGCGCCAGCAGCCAACAGGGGCCGTATAATTCACCCCTCCACTTT
TRBD1	TRBV28	TRBJ2-3	.	CASSTNTGGPTKF	TGTGCCAGCAGTACAAACACAGGGGGCCCAACAAAATTT
.	TRBV25-1	TRBJ1-5	.	CASSPLNWYSNQPQHF	TGTGCCAGCAGTCCCTTGAATTGGTATAGCAATCAGCCCCAGCATTTT
.	TRBV5-4	TRBJ1-2	.	CASSLVGAFGYTF	TGTGCCAGCAGCTTGGTAGGGGCCTTTGGCTACACCTTC
.	TRBV24-1	TRBJ2-5	once	CATSDRGQETQYF	TGTGCCACCAGTGATCGGGGGCAAGAGACCCAGTACTTC
TRBD2	TRBV5-1	TRBJ2-1	.	CASSFSGAGGNEQFF	TGCGCCAGCAGCTTTAGCGGGGCGGGCGGGAATGAGCAGTTCTTC
.	TRBV18	TRBJ1-5	.	CASSPQGQNQPQHF	TGTGCCAGCTCACCACAGGGGCAAAATCAGCCCCAGCATTTT
.	TRBV30	TRBJ2-7	.	CAWSNSLGGGEQYF	TGTGCCTGGAGCAATTCCCTGGGGGGAGGCGAGCAGTACTTC
TRBD1	TRBV19	TRBJ2-5	.	CASSIGQGRPETQYF	TGTGCCAGTAGTATAGGACAGGGTCGGCCCGAGACCCAGTACTTC
.	TRBV6-6	TRBJ2-5	once	CASSYGRANQETQYF	TGTGCCAGCAGTTACGGACGGGCAAATCAAGAGACCCAGTACTTC
.	TRBV15	TRBJ1-2	.	CATSRNREKGPWDGYTF	TGTGCCACCAGCAGAAACAGGGAAAAGGGGCCCTGGGATGGCTACACCTTC
.	TRBV27	TRBJ1-1	.	CASTFSSGSRAFF	TGTGCCAGCACCTTCTCTTCAGGGAGCCGAGCTTTCTTT
.	TRBV6-6	TRBJ1-2	.	CASSYGQAYGYTF	TGTGCCAGCAGTTATGGCCAGGCCTATGGCTACACCTTC
.	TRBV19	TRBJ1-5	.	CASSIDFRVLGNQPQHF	TGTGCCAGTAGTATAGATTTCAGGGTACTCGGCAATCAGCCCCAGCATTTT
.	TRBV4-3	TRBJ2-1	once	CASSHPQGAGFYNEQFF	TGCGCCAGCAGCCACCCACAGGGAGCGGGGTTTTACAATGAGCAGTTCTTC
.	TRBV18	TRBJ1-5	.	CASSVQGQPQHF	TGTGCCAGCTCGGTTCAGGGGCAGCCCCAGCATTTT
.	TRBV6-5	TRBJ1-1	.	CASPGPLMNTEAFF	TGTGCCAGCCCCGGGCCCCTGATGAACACTGAAGCTTTCTTT
.	TRBV6-5	TRBJ1-5	.	CASRYRGNQPQHF	TGTGCCAGCAGATACAGGGGCAATCAGCCCCAGCATTTT
.	TRBV7-9	TRBJ2-5	.	CASSLQAKETQYF	TGTGCCAGCAGCTTACAGGCTAAAGAGACCCAGTACTTC
.	TRBV9	TRBJ2-7	.	CASSVGITGSSYEQYF	TGTGCCAGCAGCGTAGGTATTACCGGGAGCTCCTACGAGCAGTACTTC
.	TRBV7-2	TRBJ1-3	once	CASRPGGFSGNTIYF	TGTGCCAGCCGGCCAGGAGGTTTCTCTGGAAACACCATATATTTT
TRBD1	TRBV5-1	TRBJ2-1	.	CASSLGQGVSEQFF	TGCGCCAGCAGCTTGGGGCAGGGGGTTAGTGAGCAGTTCTTC
.	TRBV13	TRBJ1-1	.	CASSLVIGRETEAFF	TGTGCCAGCAGCTTAGTGATAGGCAGGGAGACTGAAGCTTTCTTT